The TCR beta chain under discussion was sequenced for a study of CD8+CD57+ T cells in acquired aplastic anemia. The wider study: DNA recovered from sorted CD4+ and CD8+ cells had a mean of about 3.5 ug. Study results and limitations: The number of CD8+ CDR3 sequences shared by patients and controls was about 27.

At least ten counts were recorded for this clonotype. Its antigen is undetermined. Template material for TCR beta VDJ and CDR3 profiling consisted of genomic DNA. One entry per CDR3 protein results from TCRdb running MiXCR on the reads. The data contain under 200,000 distinct CDR3 sequences, around half of them seen just once; the ten biggest clones take up 9.7%. Flow cytometry had shown expanded CD8+CD57+ cells in the patients chosen for sequencing. The V gene end was trimmed by 0 bases and the J gene end by 4 bases; junction bases not matched to a gene: 4. The CDR3 extends over 15 amino acids. The germline V gene has CDR1 SGHTS and CDR2 YDEGEE.

The chain is built from TRBV5-8 and TRBJ2-7; 10 positions match TRBD1. Sequenced sample: sorted CD4+, CD8+, or CD8+CD57+ T cells (not recorded which) from PBMCs. This receptor was taken from a human donor with aplastic anemia. The DNA for the CDR3 is TGTGCCAGCAGCTTGGGCGGACAGGGGGGTTACGAGCAGTACTTC. This sequence encodes CASSLGGQGGYEQYF.